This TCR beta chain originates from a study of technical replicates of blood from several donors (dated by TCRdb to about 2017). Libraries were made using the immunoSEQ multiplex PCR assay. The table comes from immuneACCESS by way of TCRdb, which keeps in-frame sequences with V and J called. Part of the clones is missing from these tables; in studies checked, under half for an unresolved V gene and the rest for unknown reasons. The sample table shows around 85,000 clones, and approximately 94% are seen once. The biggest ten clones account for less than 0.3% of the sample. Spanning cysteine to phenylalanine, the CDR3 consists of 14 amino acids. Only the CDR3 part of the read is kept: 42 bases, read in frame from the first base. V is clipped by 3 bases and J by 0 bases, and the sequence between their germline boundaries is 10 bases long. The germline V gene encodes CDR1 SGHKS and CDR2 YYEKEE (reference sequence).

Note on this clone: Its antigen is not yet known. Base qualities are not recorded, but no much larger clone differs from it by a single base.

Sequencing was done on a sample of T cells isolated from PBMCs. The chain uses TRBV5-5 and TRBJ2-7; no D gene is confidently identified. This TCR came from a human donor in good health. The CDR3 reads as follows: CASSWASNSYEQYF. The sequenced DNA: TGTGCCAGCAGCTGGGCCTCCAACTCCTACGAGCAGTACTTC. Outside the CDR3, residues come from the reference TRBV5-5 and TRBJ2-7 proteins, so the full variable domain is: DAGVTQSPTHLIKTRGQQVTLRCSPISGHKSVSWYQQVLGQGPQFIFQYYEKEERGRGNFPDRFSARQFPNYSSELNVNALLLGDSALYLCASSWASNSYEQYFGPGTRLTVT.